One and the same sample provided the 25 T cell receptor beta chains below, sequenced in a study of blood T cell repertoires in COVID-19. Sequenced by immunoSEQ multiplex PCR; TCRdb stores in-frame clones only, minus some. There are 50,000 to 70,000 clones in the sample; around 80% occur only once, and about 3.5% lies in the top ten. The sequenced material came from peripheral blood. The receptors were gathered from a man aged 55 to 70 with acute or convalescent COVID-19.

V usage is TRBV5-1 and J usage is TRBJ1-1, with 7 bases identical to TRBD1. V dropped 4 bases and J dropped 2; count of bases not matched to a gene: 5. The CDR3 covers 14 residues. The germline V gene has CDR1 SGHRS and CDR2 YFSETQ. Here the CDR3 DNA reads TGCGCCAGCAGCGCGGGGACAGCTAACACTGAAGCTTTCTTT. Its translation is CASSAGTANTEAFF.

The gene calls are TRBV6-5 and TRBJ1-1; 7 bases match TRBD1. The V gene's germline CDR1 is MNHEY and CDR2 SVGAGI. This CDR3 is 14 amino acids long. Trimming cost V 7 bases and J 0 bases; bases outside gene matches: 5. CDR3 loop: CASKYGTVNTEAFF. The CDR3 coding sequence is TGTGCCAGCAAGTACGGGACAGTGAACACTGAAGCTTTCTTT.

This chain connects TRBV27 to TRBJ1-5; no firm D call. Germline V gene data show CDR1 as MNHEY and CDR2 as SMNVEV (reference sequence). Deletions cut 2 bases from V and 5 bases from J, with 13 bases between. The CDR3 consists of 15 residues. DNA for the CDR3: TGTGCCAGCAGTTTAGGAGCTACTGGTTATCAGCCCCAGCATTTT. Its protein product is CASSLGATGYQPQHF.

This clone was picked up one time. The V and J genes are TRBV28 and TRBJ1-6; 10 bases match TRBD1. This CDR3 contains 15 residues. V dropped 5 bases and J dropped 7; count of bases not matched to a gene: 5. CDR1 is MDHEN and CDR2 is SYDVKM in the germline V gene. This CDR3 reads CASSRQGAMNSPLHF. The CDR3 DNA is TGTGCCAGCAGTAGACAGGGGGCGATGAATTCACCCCTCCACTTT.

A single count supports this clone. The chain links TRBV18 to TRBJ2-7; maybe TRBD2 (6 bases). CDR1 is KGHSH and CDR2 is LQKENI in the germline V gene. Trimming removed 3 bases at V and 6 bases at J, with 21 bases between. CDR3 length: 16 amino acids. The CDR3 nucleotides read TGTGCCAGCTCACCGGCTTCATCGGGCGGGACGGGCGAGCAGTACTTC. Protein product: CASSPASSGGTGEQYF.

This chain's CDR3 is CASSYTVGHEQYF. CDR3 coding DNA: TGTGCCAGCAGTTACACAGTTGGCCACGAGCAGTACTTC. The gene calls are TRBV6-5 and TRBJ2-7, with unresolved D. The V gene's germline CDR1 is MNHEY and CDR2 SVGAGI. The CDR3 has 13 amino acids. V lost 2 bases and J 5 bases, leaving 10 bases between the germline ends.

This clone turned up a few times. This sequence joins TRBV4-1 and TRBJ2-3; D remains ambiguous. In germline, CDR1 is MGHRA, CDR2 YSYEKL. This CDR3 is 14 amino acids long. V lost 0 bases and J 2 bases, leaving 6 bases between the germline ends. In DNA form, the CDR3 reads TGCGCCAGCAGCCAAGATCCCATCACAGATACGCAGTATTTT. Translated, it gives CASSQDPITDTQYF.

The DNA for the CDR3 is TGTGCCAGCTTATTGGACTACAAAGATCCACAGTACTTC. As protein: CASLLDYKDPQYF. V and J are TRBV7-2 and TRBJ2-5; perhaps TRBD2 as D (6 bases). Germline CDR1 SGHTA, CDR2 FQGNSA. The CDR3 loop spans 13 amino acids. Trimming took off 8 bases at V and 11 bases at J, with 21 bases between the two ends.

V is TRBV4-2 and J is TRBJ2-5, with D hard to call. Germline CDR1 reads LGHNA; CDR2 reads YNFKEQ. V lost 0 bases to trimming and J lost 5 bases, with 10 bases between them. The length of the CDR3 is 14 residues. The CDR3 reads CASSQDRSGETQYF. The CDR3 bases are TGTGCCAGCAGCCAAGATAGGTCCGGGGAGACCCAGTACTTC.

This clone came up once. J is TRBJ2-1 and V is TRBV28; the D gene is possibly TRBD2 (6 bases). With 4 bases removed from V and 7 bases from J, the gap between germline ends came to 20 bases. From germline, CDR1 is MDHEN and CDR2 SYDVKM. This CDR3 has 16 residues. CDR3 in amino acids: CASSSPDRELRNEQFF. CDR3 nucleotides: TGTGCCAGCAGTTCTCCCGACCGGGAGTTGAGGAATGAGCAGTTCTTC. Drawing the rest from reference TRBV28 and TRBJ2-1, the complete variable domain is DVKVTQSSRYLVKRTGEKVFLECVQDMDHENMFWYRQDPGLGLRLIYFSYDVKMKEKGDIPEGYSVSREKKERFSLILESASTNQTSMYLCASSSPDRELRNEQFFGPGTRLTVL.

The sample holds a few counts of this clone. The chain combines TRBV24-1 with TRBJ2-1, with 11 bases matching TRBD2. Unmatched junction bases numbered 5, after V lost 5 bases and J lost 6 bases. Germline V gene sequence: CDR1 KGHDR, CDR2 SFDVKD. The CDR3 contains 15 residues. CDR3 loop: CATSAPGLAANEQFF. DNA for the CDR3: TGTGCCACCAGTGCCCCGGGACTAGCGGCCAATGAGCAGTTCTTC.

This clone was counted only a few times. The chain employs TRBV12-5 and TRBJ1-5; 8 nucleotides agree with TRBD1. Per germline, CDR1 LGHNT and CDR2 FRNRAP. V dropped 7 bases and J dropped 5; count of bases not matched to a gene: 4. This CDR3 has 13 amino acids. The CDR3 coding sequence is TGTGCTAGTGCCGGGACAGGAGATCAGCCCCAGCATTTT. It specifies CASAGTGDQPQHF.

The rearrangement links TRBV28 to TRBJ2-2; 10 nucleotides align to TRBD2. V shed 8 bases and J 6 bases; nucleotides not matched to a gene: 9. Per the germline V gene, CDR1 is MDHEN and CDR2 is SYDVKM. The CDR3 loop spans 15 amino acids. The CDR3 loop reads CASQRTSGLSGELFF. CDR3 in DNA: TGTGCCAGCCAGAGGACTAGCGGTCTTTCCGGGGAGCTGTTTTTT.

The CDR3 here is CASSKGQAEGEQFF. In nucleotides, the CDR3 is TGCGCCAGCAGCAAGGGACAGGCGGAGGGGGAGCAGTTCTTC. The chain combines TRBV5-1 with TRBJ2-1; 8 nucleotides align to TRBD1. Germline CDR1 SGHRS, CDR2 YFSETQ. V shed 4 bases, J shed 10 bases, and the junction held 10 bases outside the gene matches. This CDR3 is built from 14 residues.

The rearrangement joins TRBV19 to TRBJ2-2, with D possibly matching TRBD1 (5 bases). With 6 bases removed from V and 5 bases from J, the gap between germline ends came to 13 bases. CDR3 size: 14 residues. Germline V gene sequence: CDR1 LNHDA, CDR2 SQIVND (reference sequence). The DNA for the CDR3 is TGTGCCAGTAGAGGATTAGCAGGGACCGGGGAGCTGTTTTTT. It translates to CASRGLAGTGELFF.

The V call is TRBV7-3, the J call TRBJ2-1; 10 bases agree with TRBD2. V lost 5 bases, J lost 5 bases, and 6 bases stayed unmatched. The germline gives CDR1 SGHTA, CDR2 FQGTGA. This CDR3 is 15 amino acids long. DNA for the CDR3: TGTGCCAGCAGCGCCGCTAGCGGGAGTGACAATGAGCAGTTCTTC. Protein product: CASSAASGSDNEQFF. Looking up the rest from reference TRBV7-3 and TRBJ2-1 gives the full variable domain: GAGVSQTPSNKVTEKGKYVELRCDPISGHTALYWYRQSLGQGPEFLIYFQGTGAADDSGLPNDRFFAVRPEGSVSTLKIQRTERGDSAVYLCASSAASGSDNEQFFGPGTRLTVL.

The J gene is TRBJ2-5, the V gene TRBV29-1, with D unresolved. The length of the CDR3 is 12 residues. V shed 7 bases and J shed 5 bases, with 14 bases lying between them. Per the germline V gene, CDR1 is SQVTM and CDR2 is ANQGSEA. The CDR3 loop is CSDLGIQETQYF. The CDR3 bases are TGCAGCGATCTAGGAATCCAGGAGACCCAGTACTTC.

This rearrangement joins TRBV7-9 to TRBJ2-7, with a possible D match to TRBD2 (6 bases). The CDR3 runs 13 residues. Trimming left V 5 bases short and J 4 bases short, with 12 bases between. Germline values: CDR1 SEHNR, CDR2 FQNEAQ (reference sequence). The CDR3 DNA follows: TGTGCCAGCAGCCGCGGGACGTTTTACGAGCAGTACTTC. Translated: CASSRGTFYEQYF.

V and J are TRBV28 and TRBJ2-2; D remains ambiguous. The V gene lost 6 bases and the J gene lost 13 bases, with 24 bases spanning the gap. Germline V CDR1 and CDR2: MDHEN, SYDVKM. The CDR3 sequence is 15 residues long. CDR3 coding DNA: TGTGCCAGCAGCCGGCTTCTAGACTCGCCAATAGGGCTGTTTTTT. As protein: CASSRLLDSPIGLFF.

This clone was detected only a few times. The chain links TRBV2 to TRBJ2-3, with TRBD2 matching 7 bases. The V segment lost 4 bases and the J segment 2 bases; nucleotides outside the gene matches: 6. Germline loops: CDR1 SNHLY, CDR2 FYNNEI. The CDR3 runs 15 residues. In DNA form, the CDR3 reads TGTGCCAGCAGTGCGAATCGGGAGGACACAGATACGCAGTATTTT. Protein: CASSANREDTDTQYF.

The rearrangement links TRBV19 to TRBJ1-4; D unclear. The CDR3 is made up of 11 amino acids. Germline V lookup: CDR1 LNHDA, CDR2 SQIVND (reference sequence). V dropped 10 bases and J dropped 6 bases, with 9 bases sitting between them. The CDR3 is CATLDDEKLFF. The CDR3 DNA reads as TGTGCCACCCTAGACGATGAAAAACTGTTTTTT.

This chain connects TRBV4-3 to TRBJ2-3, with D unresolved. Germline V gene lookup returns CDR1 LGHNA and CDR2 YSLEER. V was shortened by 4 bases and J by 3 bases, with 17 bases between the two germline ends. CDR3 size: 16 residues. Here the CDR3 reads CASSPLQSSDTDTQYF. The CDR3 DNA reads TGCGCCAGCAGCCCATTACAGAGCTCTGATACAGATACGCAGTATTTT.

This rearrangement joins TRBV4-1 to TRBJ2-7, with D possibly being TRBD2 (5 bases). Germline lookup yields CDR1 MGHRA and CDR2 YSYEKL. The CDR3 loop spans 15 amino acids. The V end was cut by 4 bases, the J end by 2 bases, with 15 bases between. CDR3 in amino acids: CASSLKGGSAYEQYF. The CDR3 nucleotides are TGCGCCAGCAGCCTGAAGGGCGGGTCTGCCTACGAGCAGTACTTC.

The chain is built from TRBV4-2 and TRBJ1-1, with 7 bases aligning to TRBD1. This CDR3 is built from 18 residues. Germline V gives CDR1 LGHNA, CDR2 YNFKEQ. V gave up 4 bases and J gave up 0 bases; unmatched junction bases: 14. DNA of the CDR3: TGTGCCAGCAGCCTGGAGCCACAGGGGAATGGGATGAACACTGAAGCTTTCTTT. This translates into CASSLEPQGNGMNTEAFF.

This chain connects TRBV4-1 to TRBJ2-2, with TRBD2 matching 11 bases. J gave up 4 bases and V 0 bases, and 7 bases lay outside the gene matches. The V gene's germline CDR1 is MGHRA and CDR2 YSYEKL. CDR3 length equals 18 residues. CDR3 coding DNA: TGCGCCAGCAGCCAAGATCGTAGCGGGAGGGTCAGCACCGGGGAGCTGTTTTTT. Translation: CASSQDRSGRVSTGELFF.